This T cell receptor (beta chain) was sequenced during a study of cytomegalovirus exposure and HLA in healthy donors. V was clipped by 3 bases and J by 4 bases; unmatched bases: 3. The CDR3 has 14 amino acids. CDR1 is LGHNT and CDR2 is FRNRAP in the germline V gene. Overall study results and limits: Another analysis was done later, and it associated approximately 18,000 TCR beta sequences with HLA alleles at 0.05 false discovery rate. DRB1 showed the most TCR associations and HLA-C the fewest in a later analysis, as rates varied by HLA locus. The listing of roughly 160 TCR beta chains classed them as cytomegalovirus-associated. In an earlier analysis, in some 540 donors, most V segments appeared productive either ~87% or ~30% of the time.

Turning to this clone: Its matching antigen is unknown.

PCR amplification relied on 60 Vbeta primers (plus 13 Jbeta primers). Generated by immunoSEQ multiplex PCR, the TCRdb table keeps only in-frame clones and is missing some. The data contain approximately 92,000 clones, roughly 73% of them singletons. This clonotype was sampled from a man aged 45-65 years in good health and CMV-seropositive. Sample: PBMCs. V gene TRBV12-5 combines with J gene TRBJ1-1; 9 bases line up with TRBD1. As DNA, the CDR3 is TGTGCTAGTGGTTTCCCGACAGGGGGCACTGAAGCTTTCTTT. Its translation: CASGFPTGGTEAFF.